Each of the 25 T cell receptor beta chains below was sequenced from the same sample in a study of blood T cell repertoires in COVID-19. The assay was immunoSEQ multiplex PCR, and TCRdb's table has in-frame clones only and misses some. The repertoire consists of approximately 250,000 clones, with 84% occurring once and the leading ten covering approximately 9%. The material sequenced was peripheral blood. The receptors originated from a human donor in a cohort sampled during active COVID-19.

This chain connects TRBV10-3 to TRBJ2-1; the match to TRBD2 covers 15 bases. The CDR3 is 15 residues long. Germline-derived CDR1 and CDR2 are ENHRY and SYGVKD. V lost 11 bases and J lost 8; bases outside the gene matches: 10. CDR3: CASRGTSGRSDEQFF. CDR3 nucleotides: TGTGCCTCCAGGGGGACTAGCGGGAGGTCTGATGAGCAGTTCTTC.

The J gene is TRBJ1-5, the V gene TRBV28, with TRBD1 as a possible D gene (6 bases). Deletions cut 3 bases from V and 0 bases from J, with 12 bases between. Per germline, CDR1 MDHEN and CDR2 SYDVKM. This CDR3 contains 16 residues. The CDR3 sequence is CASSFPDRRSNQPQHF. In nucleotides, the CDR3 is TGTGCCAGCAGTTTTCCCGACAGGCGTAGCAATCAGCCCCAGCATTTT.

The chain is built from TRBV7-9 and TRBJ2-7, with a weak D call TRBD1 (6 bases). V was shortened by 5 bases and J by 0 bases, with 14 bases between the two germline ends. The CDR3 runs to 15 residues. CDR1 is SEHNR and CDR2 is FQNEAQ in the germline V gene (reference sequence). CDR3 nucleotide sequence: TGTGCCAGCAGCGACCGGGACACCGGCTCCTACGAGCAGTACTTC. It is translated as CASSDRDTGSYEQYF. Supplemented by reference TRBV7-9 and TRBJ2-7, the full variable domain reads DTGVSQNPRHKITKRGQNVTFRCDPISEHNRLYWYRQTLGQGPEFLTYFQNEAQLEKSRLLSDRFSAERPKGSFSTLEIQRTEQGDSAMYLCASSDRDTGSYEQYFGPGTRLTVT.

The gene calls are TRBV5-4 and TRBJ2-2; D possibly corresponds to TRBD2 (6 bases). Germline-derived CDR1 and CDR2 are SGHNT and YYREEE (reference sequence). V dropped 5 bases and J dropped 5 bases, with 22 bases sitting between them. The CDR3 runs 17 residues. CDR3 DNA: TGTGCCAGCAGGACGATCGTTGGAGGGGTAGAGACCGGGGAGCTGTTTTTT. It is translated as CASRTIVGGVETGELFF.

V is TRBV5-1 and J is TRBJ2-1, with 9 bases fitting TRBD2. The CDR3 totals 15 residues. V shed 0 bases and J 7 bases; nucleotides not matched to a gene: 5. Germline lookup yields CDR1 SGHRS and CDR2 YFSETQ. The CDR3 spells CASSLEGSGGNEQFF. CDR3 bases: TGCGCCAGCAGCTTGGAGGGTAGCGGGGGAAATGAGCAGTTCTTC.

The V call is TRBV7-8, the J call TRBJ2-6, with 8 bases fitting TRBD1. Losses at the gene ends were 3 bases for V and 3 bases for J; bases not matched to a gene: 10. The CDR3 loop spans 18 amino acids. CDR1 and CDR2 from the germline V gene are SGHVS and FQNEAQ. For the CDR3, the DNA is TGTGCCAGCAGCTTTATGTGGACAGGGCTATATGGGGCCAACGTCCTGACTTTC. This translates into CASSFMWTGLYGANVLTF. The full variable domain, with the rest looked up from reference TRBV7-8 and TRBJ2-6, is GAGVSQSPRYKVAKRGQDVALRCDPISGHVSLFWYQQALGQGPEFLTYFQNEAQLDKSGLPSDRFFAERPEGSVSTLKIQRTQQEDSAVYLCASSFMWTGLYGANVLTFGAGSRLTVL.

This clone was found a few times. The chain carries TRBV11-2 and TRBJ2-7, with D possibly matching TRBD1 (6 bases). Germline V gene data show CDR1 as SGHAT and CDR2 as FQNNGV. The CDR3 spans 12 residues. V was trimmed by 1 base and J by 12 bases, leaving 13 bases between them. Here the CDR3 DNA reads TGTGCCAGCAGCTTAGCTACAGGGACGTCGTACTTC. Its protein is CASSLATGTSYF.

The rearrangement joins TRBV3-1 (or the pseudogene TRBV3-2) to TRBJ1-5, with 8 positions matching TRBD1. The V gene's germline CDR1 is LGHDT and CDR2 YNNKEL (reference sequence). This CDR3 contains 16 residues. V lost 3 bases to trimming and J lost 4 bases; unmatched junction nucleotides: 8. CDR3 amino acids: CASSQGTGWGNQPQHF. CDR3 in DNA: TGTGCCAGCAGCCAGGGGACAGGCTGGGGGAATCAGCCCCAGCATTTT.

V usage is TRBV5-1 and J usage is TRBJ1-3; D unresolved. This CDR3 has 12 residues. Trimming shortened V by 4 bases and J by 4 bases, and 6 bases separated the two germline ends. In germline, CDR1 is SGHRS, CDR2 YFSETQ. The CDR3 spells CASSMQGNTIYF. CDR3 nucleotide sequence: TGCGCCAGCAGCATGCAGGGAAACACCATATATTTT.

The CDR3 coding sequence is TGTGCCAGCAGTCGACAGGCTGATCAGCCCCAGCATTTT. This encodes CASSRQADQPQHF. The chain links TRBV6-5 to TRBJ1-5; TRBD1 might be the D (6 bases). Germline loops: CDR1 MNHEY, CDR2 SVGAGI. The CDR3 spans 13 residues. V was shortened by 5 bases and J by 5 bases, with 10 bases between the two germline ends.

The chain joins TRBV5-1 to TRBJ2-6; no reliable D call. This CDR3 is 14 amino acids long. V lost 1 base to trimming and J lost 0 bases, with 2 bases between them. Germline CDR1 is SGHRS and CDR2 is YFSETQ. The chain's CDR3 is CASSLYSGANVLTF. The CDR3 DNA reads TGCGCCAGCAGCTTGTACTCTGGGGCCAACGTCCTGACTTTC.

The chain uses TRBV5-1 and TRBJ2-4, with a possible D match to TRBD1 (6 bases). Trimming shortened V by 1 base and J by 6 bases, and 17 bases separated the two germline ends. Germline V CDR1 and CDR2: SGHRS, YFSETQ. This CDR3 region has 16 residues. CDR3 residues: CASSLPGDTKTNIQYF. The CDR3 DNA reads TGCGCCAGCAGCTTGCCAGGGGACACCAAAACAAACATTCAGTACTTC.

The CDR3 spells CASSYRGGVGYEQYF. CDR3 coding DNA: TGCGCCAGCAGCTATAGGGGAGGTGTTGGCTACGAGCAGTACTTC. This chain links TRBV5-1 with TRBJ2-7; D may be TRBD2 (6 bases). Germline assignment: CDR1 SGHRS and CDR2 YFSETQ. This CDR3 region has 15 residues. V was trimmed by 3 bases and J by 3 bases, leaving 16 bases between them. Together with reference TRBV5-1 and TRBJ2-7, the CDR3 gives the full variable domain: KAGVTQTPRYLIKTRGQQVTLSCSPISGHRSVSWYQQTPGQGLQFLFEYFSETQRNKGNFPGRFSGRQFSNSRSEMNVSTLELGDSALYLCASSYRGGVGYEQYFGPGTRLTVT.

The gene calls are TRBV28 and TRBJ2-3, with TRBD1 matching over 8 bases. In germline, CDR1 is MDHEN, CDR2 SYDVKM. The CDR3 consists of 13 residues. With V trimmed by 8 bases and J by 1 base, 2 bases remained unmatched. As DNA, the CDR3 is TGTGCCAGCTTGACAGGGGGCACAGATACGCAGTATTTT. This encodes CASLTGGTDTQYF. The full variable domain, its missing parts supplied by reference TRBV28 and TRBJ2-3, is DVKVTQSSRYLVKRTGEKVFLECVQDMDHENMFWYRQDPGLGLRLIYFSYDVKMKEKGDIPEGYSVSREKKERFSLILESASTNQTSMYLCASLTGGTDTQYFGPGTRLTVL.

The chain recombines TRBV2 with TRBJ1-5; no clear D gene. The CDR3 spans 15 residues. Trimming cost V 1 base and J 5 bases, with 12 bases left between them. CDR1 and CDR2 (germline): SNHLY, FYNNEI. CDR3: CASSEGSTIDQPQHF. CDR3 in DNA: TGTGCCAGCAGTGAAGGAAGTACAATTGATCAGCCCCAGCATTTT.

This chain connects TRBV6-5 to TRBJ1-2; 7 nucleotides match TRBD1. Germline CDR1 is MNHEY and CDR2 is SVGAGI. This CDR3 is built from 14 residues. The V and J ends lost 5 bases and 4 bases, in that order; junction bases with no gene match: 7. Written as DNA, the CDR3 is TGTGCCAGCAGTCCTTACGGGACAGCCTATGGCTACACCTTC. It is translated as CASSPYGTAYGYTF.

This rearrangement joins TRBV19 to TRBJ1-6; the D gene is possibly TRBD1 (5 bases). The CDR3 is 14 residues long. CDR1 and CDR2 from the germline V gene are LNHDA and SQIVND (reference sequence). The V end lost 2 bases, the J end lost 9 bases, and 11 bases lay between the germline ends. The CDR3 bases are TGTGCCAGTAGTATAACCAGGGTGTCTTCACCCCTCCACTTT. Translating it yields CASSITRVSSPLHF.

This chain links TRBV7-8 with TRBJ2-6; tentative D call: TRBD1 (5 bases). Germline CDR1 is SGHVS and CDR2 is FQNEAQ. The CDR3 contains 17 residues. Between the trimmed V and J ends, which lost 7 bases and 1 base, there was a span of 17 bases. CDR3 in amino acids: CASILRVLHSGANVLTF. CDR3 sequence (DNA): TGTGCCAGCATCCTCAGGGTACTGCATTCTGGGGCCAACGTCCTGACTTTC.

The V and J genes are TRBV5-1 and TRBJ2-7; 7 bases are a match to TRBD1. Germline CDR1 is SGHRS and CDR2 is YFSETQ. There are 16 residues in the CDR3. V shed 1 base and J 3 bases; nucleotides not matched to a gene: 10. CDR3 loop: CASSLTSGTALYEQYF. CDR3 nucleotide sequence: TGCGCCAGCAGCTTGACCTCCGGGACAGCCCTCTACGAGCAGTACTTC.

A few counts support this clone. The chain carries TRBV29-1 and TRBJ2-1; 9 bases are a match to TRBD1. Germline values: CDR1 SQVTM, CDR2 ANQGSEA. The CDR3 totals 14 residues. The junction had 9 bases not matched to a gene; V was cut back by 5 bases and J by 7 bases. The CDR3 DNA follows: TGCAGCGTTTCGGGCGGGACAGGGTGGAATGAGCAGTTCTTC. This translates into CSVSGGTGWNEQFF.

This clone came up a few times. CDR3 loop: CASSRQGGNTEAFF. The CDR3 nucleotides are TGTGCCAGCAGCAGACAGGGTGGTAACACTGAAGCTTTCTTT. The rearrangement links TRBV2 to TRBJ1-1; 7 bases match TRBD1. The germline gives CDR1 SNHLY, CDR2 FYNNEI. V trimming: 6 bases; J trimming: 2 bases; junction bases outside the gene matches: 6. The CDR3 sequence is 14 residues long. The whole variable domain, filled in from reference TRBV2 and TRBJ1-1, reads EPEVTQTPSHQVTQMGQEVILRCVPISNHLYFYWYRQILGQKVEFLVSFYNNEISEKSEIFDDQFSVERPDGSNFTLKIRSTKLEDSAMYFCASSRQGGNTEAFFGQGTRLTVV.

The V call is TRBV7-2, the J call TRBJ2-3, with 7 nucleotides matching TRBD2. The CDR3 has 16 residues. CDR1 SGHTA and CDR2 FQGNSA come from the germline V gene. Trimming cost V 5 bases and J 0 bases; bases outside gene matches: 8. CDR3 amino acids: CASSHSSGYSTDTQYF. CDR3 DNA sequence: TGTGCCAGCAGCCATTCTAGCGGATATAGCACAGATACGCAGTATTTT. Full variable domain (remainder filled in from reference TRBV7-2 and TRBJ2-3): GAGVSQSPSNKVTEKGKDVELRCDPISGHTALYWYRQSLGQGLEFLIYFQGNSAPDKSGLPSDRFSAERTGGSVSTLTIQRTQQEDSAVYLCASSHSSGYSTDTQYFGPGTRLTVL.

The genes are TRBV28 and TRBJ2-6; TRBD1 aligns across 8 bases. The V and J ends lost 6 bases and 0 bases, in that order; junction bases with no gene match: 7. Germline values: CDR1 MDHEN, CDR2 SYDVKM. The CDR3 has 17 amino acids. The DNA of the CDR3 is TGTGCCAGCAGAATGGACAGGGTTAGCTCTGGGGCCAACGTCCTGACTTTC. Translating it yields CASRMDRVSSGANVLTF.

The chain links TRBV7-9 to TRBJ2-4; TRBD2 aligns across 10 bases. The V gene end was trimmed by 5 bases and the J gene end by 8 bases; junction bases not matched to a gene: 9. The CDR3 runs to 15 residues. CDR1 and CDR2 from the germline V gene are SEHNR and FQNEAQ (reference sequence). Here the CDR3 DNA reads TGTGCCAGCAGCCGCGGACTAGCGGAGGGAGACATTCAGTACTTC. This gives the protein CASSRGLAEGDIQYF.

The V call is TRBV29-1, the J call TRBJ2-1, with D possibly called TRBD1 or TRBD2 (6 bases each). CDR1 and CDR2 (germline): SQVTM, ANQGSEA. V dropped 8 bases and J dropped 5 bases, with 19 bases sitting between them. This CDR3 has 14 residues. CDR3: CSSGARGRNNEQFF. Written as DNA, the CDR3 is TGCAGCTCGGGGGCACGAGGGAGGAACAATGAGCAGTTCTTC.